This T cell receptor (beta chain) originates from a study of blood T cell repertoires in COVID-19. The wider study: The samples span acute and convalescent COVID-19 from the United States, Italy and Spain.

In the original workflow: How many nucleated cells were present was estimated from reference gene primer amplification. Clones were sequenced by immunoSEQ multiplex PCR, and TCRdb holds only the in-frame ones, with some missing. V and J calls and clone size are those listed in that table; D and trimming were worked out from the DNA. The sample has approximately 300,000 clones; about 89% are singletons. This clone was counted once. The receptor's source is a young man who had recovered from COVID-19. Sequenced material: peripheral blood.

This CDR3 reads CASSQPSSIQYF. The CDR3 region has the DNA TGTGCCAGCAGCCAACCTAGCAGCATTCAGTACTTC. This chain connects TRBV3-1 (or the pseudogene TRBV3-2) to TRBJ2-4; tentatively, D is TRBD2 (5 bases). This CDR3 spans 12 amino acids. V lost 2 bases and J lost 9, with 8 bases in between. Per germline, CDR1 LGHDT and CDR2 YNNKEL (reference sequence).